The present T cell receptor (beta chain) was sequenced within a study of OX40 agonist ivuxolimab in advanced cancers. Describing the broader study: Ivuxolimab, which targeted the costimulatory receptor OX40 (CD134), was an agonistic, fully human IgG2 monoclonal antibody. The point of sequencing TCRbeta in the periphery was to test whether ivuxolimab changed TCR sequence diversity and drove clonal T-cell expansion. A male proportion of roughly 80% and a mean age of approximately 55 years, ranging from roughly 23 to 90, were recorded for the dose-escalation cohort. Three dose-escalation patients achieved partial responses, one with hepatocellular carcinoma and two with cutaneous melanoma. Of the approximately 50 dose-escalation patients, hepatocellular carcinoma was present in about 20, melanoma in roughly 15, renal cell carcinoma in 9 and head and neck cancer in 9. The paper describes the monotherapy dose-escalation part (N of about 52 patients) of the phase I trial of ivuxolimab. Intravenous ivuxolimab was administered to patients every 2 weeks at six dose levels: 0.01, 0.1, 0.3, 1.5, 3 and 10 mg/kg. Prior anti-PD-1, anti-PD-L1 or anti-CTLA-4 therapy was permitted, and 30% to 50% of dose-escalation patients had received checkpoint inhibitors. The full study reports these points: The antigen specificity of the clonally expanded peripheral T cells was not determined. Low levels of normalized T-cell clonal expansion were also shown by some nonresponding patients. Clonal expansion of both CD4+ and CD8+ blood T cells was observed from baseline to week 6 at doses 0.1 to 3.0 mg/kg. In the 0.1-3.0 mg/kg groups, partial responders were among the patients with the lowest normalized peripheral clonal expansion, particularly in CD8+ T cells. After ivuxolimab, CD8+ T cells had more expanded clones than CD4+ T cells on average.

Patients with a history of autoimmune disease or receiving systemic immunosuppression were excluded from the trial. Peripheral blood for TCR sequencing was collected from all dose cohorts at baseline, on cycle 4 day 1, and on cycle 7 day 1. Samples came from an open-label, multicenter, first-in-human phase I dose-escalation trial of ivuxolimab. The trial enrolled adults with locally advanced or metastatic head and neck squamous cell, hepatocellular, melanoma or renal cell carcinoma. Before TCR sequencing, CD4+ and CD8+ T cells were separately sorted from peripheral blood. Details on this clone: This clone's antigen is unknown. It has no much larger one-base neighbor in the sample; base qualities were not kept.

V loses 4 bases of germline sequence and J loses 4 bases, and the interval between the two ends is 17 bases. The CDR3 measures 16 amino acids from cysteine to phenylalanine. This entry keeps only the CDR3 DNA: 48 bases, framed from base 1. From the germline V gene, CDR1 is MNHNS and CDR2 is SASEGT. Genomic DNA was extracted from sorted cells for sequencing of the TCRbeta CDR3 region. TCRbeta CDR3 regions were sequenced using the immunoSEQ Assay. The immuneACCESS repertoire file appears here via TCRdb, limited to in-frame rearrangements. These files lack a portion of the clones; in checked studies, under half of the deficit traces to unresolved V genes, and the cause of the others is not known. Counted in this sample were tens of thousands of clones; about nine tenths of them appeared once. Around 0.4% of the sample belongs to the ten largest clones.

The sample in question was CD4+ or CD8+ T cells sorted from blood, obtained in a trial of the OX40 agonist ivuxolimab. Recombination connected TRBV6-1 to TRBJ1-5; the D gene is perhaps TRBD1, from 6 matching bases. The source of this sequence is an adult with an advanced solid tumor such as melanoma, head and neck, liver or kidney cancer. The CDR3 in this case is CASSGYPAGVNQPQHF. The DNA reads TGTGCCAGCAGTGGATATCCGGCAGGGGTAAATCAGCCCCAGCATTTT.